This TCR beta chain was identified during a study of T-cell reconstitution after alpha-beta-depleted transplantation in children. This clonotype was counted a few times. Its antigen remains unidentified. The germline gene is not matched at one end of the junction; a read error may be the cause. Molecular barcoding with unique molecular identifiers was used for the TCRbeta library. Each CDR3 protein is one row after TCRdb ran MiXCR on the PCR reads. This table has under 850,000 distinct CDR3 sequences, less than 15% appearing once. Whole-study findings and limits: The main origin of T-cell counts and diversity one year after transplant was newly produced T cells. The high TCRbeta diversity at day 60 in some patients came from surviving recipient T cells and thymic progenitors.

CDR3 length: 11 residues. Per the germline V gene, CDR1 is MNHNS and CDR2 is SASEGT. This chain uses TRBV6-1 with TRBJ2-5; a weak D match, TRBD1 (5 bases). This TCR derives from a girl aged 2-15 years with congenital amegakaryocytic thrombocytopenia, due to receive a stem cell transplant. This sample comprised PBMCs, obtained before TCRalphabeta/CD19-depleted stem cell transplant. The CDR3 region has the DNA TGTGCCAGCAGGAACCGACAGCCTACCCCGTTC. It codes for CASRNRQPTPF.